Listed below are T cell receptor beta chains from one sample, sequenced in a study of blood T cell repertoires in COVID-19. TCRdb keeps only in-frame clones here, not all; method: immunoSEQ multiplex PCR. Counted here are 150,000 to 200,000 clones, 84% occurring once; the ten biggest clones make up under 3%. Sequenced sample: peripheral blood. These receptors were collected from a human donor with acute or convalescent COVID-19. The donor label of this sample is uncertain. Both conserved end residues are part of each CDR3. The D gene is left open where the match is weak. Not every row has a clone size; where given, it reads once, few, many or a size class.

-,-,TRBV7-2,TRBJ2-7,CASSSPGSGSSYEQYF,TGTGCCAGCAGCTCTCCGGGTAGCGGCTCCTCCTACGAGCAGTACTTC
-,TRBD1,TRBV4-1,TRBJ1-5,CASSQEGGPGQGRNQPQHF,TGCGCCAGCAGCCAAGAGGGTGGGCCCGGACAGGGACGGAATCAGCCCCAGCATTTT
-,-,TRBV27,TRBJ1-4,CASSRRDGGEKLFF,TGTGCCAGCAGTCGACGGGACGGAGGGGAAAAACTGTTTTTT
-,-,TRBV7-9,TRBJ2-6,CASSSQGANVLTF,TGTGCCAGCAGCTCACAGGGGGCCAACGTCCTGACTTTC
-,TRBD1,TRBV10-1,TRBJ1-1,CASSGNRGATEAFF,TGCGCCAGCAGTGGAAACAGGGGGGCCACTGAAGCTTTCTTT
-,TRBD1,TRBV19,TRBJ1-1,CASSIDRDRVNTEAFF,TGTGCCAGTAGTATAGACCGGGACAGGGTGAACACTGAAGCTTTCTTT
-,-,TRBV27,TRBJ2-2,CASSLSFPITGELFF,TGTGCCAGCAGTTTAAGCTTCCCAATTACCGGGGAGCTGTTTTTT
-,TRBD2,TRBV11-2,TRBJ2-5,CASSLASGGGPKTQYF,TGTGCCAGCAGCTTAGCTTCCGGGGGGGGTCCGAAGACCCAGTACTTC
-,-,TRBV28,TRBJ2-3,CASSLGGLGGTDTQYF,TGTGCCAGCAGCCTAGGAGGGTTGGGTGGCACAGATACGCAGTATTTT
-,TRBD1,TRBV15,TRBJ2-3,CATSIGTGAADTQYF,TGTGCCACCAGCATAGGGACAGGGGCCGCAGATACGCAGTATTTT
-,-,TRBV9,TRBJ1-1,CASSPQRRSTEAFF,TGTGCCAGCAGCCCCCAAAGGAGGTCGACTGAAGCTTTCTTT
-,-,TRBV4-1,TRBJ1-6,CASSQDRARGSPLHF,TGCGCCAGCAGCCAAGACAGGGCCCGGGGGTCACCCCTCCACTTT
once,TRBD2,TRBV7-6,TRBJ2-1,CASSLVGTRDNEQFF,TGTGCCAGCAGCTTAGTAGGGACTAGGGACAATGAGCAGTTCTTC
-,-,TRBV4-2,TRBJ1-3,CASSSYNSGNTIYF,TGTGCCAGCAGTTCATACAACTCTGGAAACACCATATATTTT
-,TRBD2,TRBV13,TRBJ2-3,CASSRRPPGLAATDTQYF,TGTGCCAGCAGCAGGCGCCCCCCGGGACTAGCGGCCACAGATACGCAGTATTTT
-,TRBD2,TRBV28,TRBJ2-1,CASSLSGLAGGHNNEQFF,TGTGCCAGCAGTTTATCGGGACTAGCGGGAGGGCATAACAATGAGCAGTTCTTC
once,-,TRBV15,TRBJ1-1,CATRIDQGFSTEAFF,TGTGCCACCAGAATTGATCAGGGATTTAGCACTGAAGCTTTCTTT